The present T cell receptor (beta chain) was sequenced within a study of blood T cell repertoires in COVID-19. Original analysis: How many nucleated cells were present was estimated from reference gene primer amplification. Sequencing was performed with immunoSEQ multiplex PCR; in TCRdb, only in-frame clones are kept and a portion is missing. The V and J calls and clone size were taken over from that table, and D and trimming were inferred from the DNA. Of roughly 250,000 clones in the sample, over 75% were seen once. Participants classified as exposed had met a COVID-19 case within 2 weeks before study entry. There are a few counts of this clone. The receptor's source is a woman between 40 and 55 years old who had been exposed to COVID-19. Sequencing input: PBMCs or T cells enriched from blood (not recorded which).

CDR3: CASSLFPEKPTDTQYF. CDR3 sequence (DNA): TGTGCCAGCAGCTTATTTCCCGAGAAGCCTACAGATACGCAGTATTTT. The chain uses TRBV7-6 and TRBJ2-3; no clear D gene. Germline CDR1 is SGHVS and CDR2 is FNYEAQ. V gave up 2 bases and J gave up 3 bases, with 15 bases separating them. The CDR3 contains 16 residues.